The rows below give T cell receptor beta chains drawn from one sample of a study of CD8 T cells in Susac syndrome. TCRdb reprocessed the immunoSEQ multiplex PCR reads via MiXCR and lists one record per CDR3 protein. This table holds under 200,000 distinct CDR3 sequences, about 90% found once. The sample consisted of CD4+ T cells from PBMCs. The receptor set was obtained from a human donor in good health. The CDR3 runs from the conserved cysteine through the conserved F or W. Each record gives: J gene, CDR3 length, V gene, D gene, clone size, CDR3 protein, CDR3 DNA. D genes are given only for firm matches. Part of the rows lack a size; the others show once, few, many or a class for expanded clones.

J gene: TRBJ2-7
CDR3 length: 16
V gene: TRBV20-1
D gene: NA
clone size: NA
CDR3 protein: CSARVFSPLGSYEQYF
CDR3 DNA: TGCAGTGCTAGAGTCTTCAGCCCCCTAGGATCCTACGAGCAGTACTTC

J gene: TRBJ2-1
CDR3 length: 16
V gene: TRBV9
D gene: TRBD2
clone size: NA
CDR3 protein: CASSEAQRERRNEQFF
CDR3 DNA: TGTGCCAGCAGCGAAGCACAGCGGGAGAGAAGAAATGAGCAGTTCTTC

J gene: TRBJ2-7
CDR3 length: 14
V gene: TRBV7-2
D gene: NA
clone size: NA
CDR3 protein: CASSLGPSAYEQYF
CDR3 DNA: TGTGCCAGCAGCTTAGGCCCATCAGCCTACGAGCAGTACTTC

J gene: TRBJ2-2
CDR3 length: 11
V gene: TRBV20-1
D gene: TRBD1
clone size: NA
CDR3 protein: CSARGPGELFF
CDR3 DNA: TGCAGTGCAAGGGGGCCCGGGGAGCTGTTTTTT

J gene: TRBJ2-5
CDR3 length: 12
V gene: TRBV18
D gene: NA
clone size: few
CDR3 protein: CASSSGEETQYF
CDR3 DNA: TGTGCCAGCTCAAGTGGTGAAGAGACCCAGTACTTC

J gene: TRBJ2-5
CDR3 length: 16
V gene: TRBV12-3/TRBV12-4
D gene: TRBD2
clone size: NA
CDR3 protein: CASNRRPGLARETQYF
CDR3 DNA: TGTGCCAGCAACCGACGACCGGGACTAGCGAGGGAGACCCAGTACTTC

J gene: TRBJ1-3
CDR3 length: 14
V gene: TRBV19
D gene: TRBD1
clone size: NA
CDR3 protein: CASKGQYSGNTIYF
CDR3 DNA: TGTGCCAGTAAGGGACAGTACTCTGGAAACACCATATATTTT

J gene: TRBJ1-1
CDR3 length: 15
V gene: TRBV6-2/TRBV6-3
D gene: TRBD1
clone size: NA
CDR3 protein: CASALQGQGGTEAFF
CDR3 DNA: TGTGCCAGCGCCCTCCAGGGACAGGGGGGCACTGAAGCTTTCTTT

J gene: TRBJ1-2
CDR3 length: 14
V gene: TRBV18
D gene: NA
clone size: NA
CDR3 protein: CASSPGGGWNGYTF
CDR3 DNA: TGTGCCAGCTCACCAGGAGGAGGGTGGAATGGCTACACCTTC

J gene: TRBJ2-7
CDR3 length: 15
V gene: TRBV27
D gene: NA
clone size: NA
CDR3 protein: CASSLRRQAPYEQYF
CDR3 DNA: TGTGCCAGCAGTCTTAGGAGGCAGGCGCCCTACGAGCAGTACTTC

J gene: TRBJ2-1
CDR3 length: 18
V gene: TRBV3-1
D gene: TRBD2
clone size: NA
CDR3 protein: CASSQEGFSSGRNSEQFF
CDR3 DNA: TGTGCCAGCAGCCAAGAAGGGTTTTCTAGCGGGAGGAACAGCGAGCAGTTCTTC

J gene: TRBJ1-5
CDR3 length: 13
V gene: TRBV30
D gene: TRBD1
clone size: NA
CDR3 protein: CARSLQGVQPQHF
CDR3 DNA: TGTGCCCGGAGTCTGCAGGGGGTCCAGCCCCAGCATTTT

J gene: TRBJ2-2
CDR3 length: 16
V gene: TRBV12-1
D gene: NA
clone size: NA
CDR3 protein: CASSRRGDRRTGELFF
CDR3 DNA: TGTGCCAGCAGCCGCCGGGGCGACAGGCGTACCGGGGAGCTGTTTTTT